This section outlines one TCR beta chain sequence together with its context. In the original analysis: For nucleated cells, counts were estimated from reference gene primer amplification. Assay used: immunoSEQ multiplex PCR; TCRdb lists only in-frame clones, some missing. From that table come the V and J calls and clone size; the DNA was used to work out D and trimming. The table records about 73,000 clones, about 80% of them present only once. The record originates from a study of blood T cell repertoires in COVID-19. Study-level background: Sources were T cells, B-cell-depleted T cells, or PBMCs; the material itself was cDNA or gDNA.

The CDR3 consists of 14 residues. Germline CDR1 SGHTA, CDR2 FQGNSA. V dropped 8 bases and J dropped 4; count of bases not matched to a gene: 6. The sequence was collected from a human donor in a cohort sampled during active COVID-19. The sequenced material came from peripheral blood. V and J are TRBV7-2 and TRBJ2-1; 9 nucleotides agree with TRBD2. The CDR3, as DNA: TGTGCCAGCGGGTCGACTAGCGGATACAATGAGCAGTTCTTC. It codes for CASGSTSGYNEQFF.